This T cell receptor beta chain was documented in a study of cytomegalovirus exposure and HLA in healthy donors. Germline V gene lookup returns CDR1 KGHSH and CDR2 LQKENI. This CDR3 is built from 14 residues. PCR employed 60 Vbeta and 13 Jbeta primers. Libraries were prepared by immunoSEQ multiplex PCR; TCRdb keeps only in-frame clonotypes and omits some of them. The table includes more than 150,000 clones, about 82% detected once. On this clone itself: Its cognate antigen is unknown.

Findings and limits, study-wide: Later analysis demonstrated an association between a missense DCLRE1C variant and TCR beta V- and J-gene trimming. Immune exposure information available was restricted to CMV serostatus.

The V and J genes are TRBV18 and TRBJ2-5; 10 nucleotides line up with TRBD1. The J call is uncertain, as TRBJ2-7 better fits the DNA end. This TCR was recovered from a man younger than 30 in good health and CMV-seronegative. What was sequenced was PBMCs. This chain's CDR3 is CASSPWTGGYEQYF. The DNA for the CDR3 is TGTGCCAGCTCACCTTGGACAGGGGGGTACGAGCAGTACTTC.